This entry lists 23 T cell receptor beta chains sequenced from one sample in a study of blood T cells in healthy people across ages. Primers used in a second PCR of roughly 6 to 12 cycles were a sample-barcoded 5' primer and a J-beta primer mix. TCRdb redid the calling of the 5' RACE reads with MiXCR, one entry per CDR3 protein. Here the sample spans some 750,000 distinct CDR3 sequences, around a fifth being singletons. Sequencing was done on a sample of blood. These receptors were obtained from a man aged 65-85 years in good health.

The chain is built from TRBV19 and TRBJ2-3; no clear D. There are 16 residues in the CDR3. The V gene lost 6 bases and the J gene lost 4 bases, with 20 bases spanning the gap. Germline V lookup: CDR1 LNHDA, CDR2 SQIVND (reference sequence). This CDR3 is CASSPVIGHGADTQYF. The CDR3 nucleotides are TGTGCCAGTAGCCCAGTCATTGGCCATGGTGCAGATACGCAGTATTTT.

This clonotype was counted once. V usage is TRBV20-1 and J usage is TRBJ2-1, with TRBD2 matching 14 bases. CDR3 length equals 16 residues. Trimming cost V 6 bases and J 3 bases; bases outside gene matches: 7. Germline V lookup: CDR1 DFQATT, CDR2 SNEGSKA (reference sequence). The CDR3 here is CSARGLAGGHYNEQFF. The CDR3 DNA reads as TGCAGTGCCCGAGGACTAGCGGGAGGCCACTACAATGAGCAGTTCTTC.

The J gene is TRBJ2-7, the V gene TRBV29-1; the D is unclear. The V end was cut by 3 bases, the J end by 0 bases, with 12 bases between. The CDR3 length is 14 residues. Germline values: CDR1 SQVTM, CDR2 ANQGSEA. The CDR3 nucleotides read TGCAGCGTTGATATGGCAGGAAACTCCTACGAGCAGTACTTC. Translation: CSVDMAGNSYEQYF.

This sequence joins TRBV20-1 and TRBJ2-7; weak D call: TRBD2 (6 bases). This CDR3 comprises 13 residues. Germline V gene lookup returns CDR1 DFQATT and CDR2 SNEGSKA (reference sequence). The V and J ends lost 3 bases and 2 bases respectively, with 11 bases between them. The DNA of the CDR3 is TGCAGTGCTAGTGCTCTAGCGCCCTACGAGCAGTACTTC. This sequence encodes CSASALAPYEQYF.

This chain links TRBV7-8 with TRBJ2-7, with no clear D. The V and J ends lost 3 bases and 0 bases respectively, with 9 bases between them. CDR1 is SGHVS and CDR2 is FQNEAQ in the germline V gene. The CDR3 contains 14 residues. The CDR3 is CASSLNRPSYEQYF. Written as DNA, the CDR3 is TGTGCCAGCAGCTTGAACAGACCCTCCTACGAGCAGTACTTC.

The rearrangement uses TRBV20-1 and TRBJ2-3; D is tentatively TRBD1 or TRBD2 (6 bases each). The length of the CDR3 is 15 residues. Germline CDR1 is DFQATT and CDR2 is SNEGSKA (reference sequence). V was cut by 4 bases and J by 0 bases, with 14 bases left in between. As DNA, the CDR3 is TGCAGTGCTAAAACCCAGGGGAGGAGCACAGATACGCAGTATTTT. Translation: CSAKTQGRSTDTQYF.

The CDR3 loop reads CASSQEGRQSSYNEQFF. CDR3 sequence (DNA): TGCGCCAGCAGCCAAGAAGGGCGGCAGAGCTCCTACAATGAGCAGTTCTTC. The chain joins TRBV4-3 to TRBJ2-1; unclear D gene. This CDR3 region has 17 residues. Trimming left V 0 bases short and J 0 bases short, with 12 bases between. Germline V gene lookup returns CDR1 LGHNA and CDR2 YSLEER.

This sequence joins TRBV20-1 and TRBJ2-1; the D is unclear. Germline values: CDR1 DFQATT, CDR2 SNEGSKA (reference sequence). There are 15 residues in the CDR3. The V and J ends lost 6 bases and 0 bases respectively, with 15 bases between them. CDR3 coding DNA: TGCAGTGCCTTCACGGTGTCTTCCTCCTACAATGAGCAGTTCTTC. Its protein product is CSAFTVSSSYNEQFF.

The chain recombines TRBV10-3 with TRBJ2-3, with TRBD2 matching over 13 bases. The CDR3 covers 18 residues. V trimming: 0 bases; J trimming: 5 bases; junction bases outside the gene matches: 8. Germline-derived CDR1 and CDR2 are ENHRY and SYGVKD. The CDR3 loop reads CAISESIGTSGNLDTQYF. CDR3 DNA sequence: TGTGCCATCAGTGAGTCGATCGGGACTAGCGGGAACCTAGATACGCAGTATTTT.

This clonotype was counted only a few times. The chain carries TRBV29-1 and TRBJ1-5; D not certain. V was pared by 2 bases and J by 6 bases, with 11 bases between. This CDR3 is 13 amino acids long. CDR1 is SQVTM and CDR2 is ANQGSEA in the germline V gene. The CDR3 bases are TGCAGCGTTGAAACGGCGAGCGGTCAGCCCCAGCATTTT. It encodes CSVETASGQPQHF. Full variable domain (remainder filled in from reference TRBV29-1 and TRBJ1-5): SAVISQKPSRDICQRGTSLTIQCQVDSQVTMMFWYRQQPGQSLTLIATANQGSEATYESGFVIDKFPISRPNLTFSTLTVSNMSPEDSSIYLCSVETASGQPQHFGDGTRLSIL.

There are a few counts of this clonotype. The rearrangement joins TRBV5-1 to TRBJ2-1, with 7 bases identical to TRBD1. Unmatched junction bases numbered 7, after V lost 3 bases and J lost 4 bases. Germline CDR1 is SGHRS and CDR2 is YFSETQ. The length of the CDR3 is 15 residues. The CDR3 loop is CASSWSGTAYNEQFF. Written as DNA, the CDR3 is TGCGCCAGCAGCTGGTCCGGGACAGCTTACAATGAGCAGTTCTTC.

This rearrangement joins TRBV5-1 to TRBJ2-3, with a tentative D call TRBD1 (6 bases). V dropped 8 bases and J dropped 2 bases, with 18 bases sitting between them. The CDR3 length is 15 residues. In germline, CDR1 is SGHRS, CDR2 YFSETQ. The CDR3 nucleotides are TGCGCCAGGGCGGACAGCGAGTGCCCCACAGATACGCAGTATTTT. This gives the protein CARADSECPTDTQYF.

V gene TRBV4-3 combines with J gene TRBJ1-3, with D unclear. The CDR3 consists of 16 residues. Trimming took 3 bases from V and 1 from J, leaving 13 bases between them. Germline values: CDR1 LGHNA, CDR2 YSLEER. The chain's CDR3 is CASSQDRTTSGNTIYF. The CDR3 coding sequence is TGCGCCAGCAGCCAGGATCGGACTACATCTGGAAACACCATATATTTT.

In this sample, this clonotype turned up a few times. The rearrangement joins TRBV28 to TRBJ1-2; 9 positions agree with TRBD1. The CDR3 is made up of 18 amino acids. Germline CDR1 reads MDHEN; CDR2 reads SYDVKM. Unmatched junction bases numbered 19, after V lost 8 bases and J lost 3 bases. CDR3 nucleotides: TGTGCCAGCCATTCCGACCGGGACAGGGTTATATTCGACTATGGCTACACCTTC. Its protein is CASHSDRDRVIFDYGYTF.

This clonotype has only a few counts. The rearrangement uses TRBV7-8 and TRBJ1-4, with D possibly matching TRBD1 (6 bases). There are 16 residues in the CDR3. From germline, CDR1 is SGHVS and CDR2 FQNEAQ. The ends were cut back, 5 bases at V and 8 bases at J, with 21 bases in the middle. In DNA, the CDR3 is TGTGCCAGCAGCCCGGAGGGGGGCCGAGGAGGGGAAAAACTGTTTTTT. Its translation is CASSPEGGRGGEKLFF.

Concerning this clonotype: Germline and junction disagree at one end, which may indicate a read error. V and J are TRBV11-2 and TRBJ2-3; 7 nucleotides align to TRBD2. CDR1 and CDR2 (germline): SGHAT, FQNNGV. The CDR3 is made up of 14 amino acids. The CDR3 spells CASSQGLGADTRYF. The CDR3 DNA follows: TGTGCCAGCAGCCAAGGACTAGGGGCAGATACGCGGTATTTT.

This clonotype was seen a few times. The J gene is TRBJ2-1, the V gene TRBV5-1; D may match TRBD1 or TRBD2 (5 bases each). V gave up 0 bases and J gave up 5 bases, with 15 bases separating them. The CDR3 length is 16 residues. The germline V gene encodes CDR1 SGHRS and CDR2 YFSETQ. This CDR3 is CASSLGGAGKHNEQFF. The CDR3, as DNA: TGCGCCAGCAGCTTGGGAGGGGCAGGGAAACACAATGAGCAGTTCTTC.

This clonotype was found many times. The V and J genes are TRBV29-1 and TRBJ1-4; D ambiguous. CDR1 is SQVTM and CDR2 is ANQGSEA in the germline V gene. The CDR3 length is 13 residues. V gave up 4 bases and J gave up 0 bases, with 6 bases separating them. The CDR3 nucleotides are TGCAGCGTTGGGGAGGCAACTAATGAAAAACTGTTTTTT. It translates to CSVGEATNEKLFF.

This clonotype was found once. V is TRBV6-5 and J is TRBJ1-4, with 9 bases matching TRBD1. Per the germline V gene, CDR1 is MNHEY and CDR2 is SVGAGI. V dropped 6 bases and J dropped 8; count of bases not matched to a gene: 4. CDR3 length: 13 residues. CDR3 in amino acids: CASRQGAREKLFF. Written as DNA, the CDR3 is TGTGCCAGCAGACAGGGGGCGCGCGAAAAACTGTTTTTT.

This clonotype was observed at least ten times. The chain employs TRBV11-2 and TRBJ2-6, with D tentatively TRBD1 (6 bases). This CDR3 comprises 15 residues. CDR1 SGHAT and CDR2 FQNNGV come from the germline V gene. Trimming took 5 bases from V and 4 from J, leaving 12 bases between them. The DNA of the CDR3 is TGTGCCAGCAGCCCTACAGGGTCCGGGGCCAACGTCCTGACTTTC. Its protein product is CASSPTGSGANVLTF.

This clonotype was seen a few times. The CDR3 sequence: CASSQEDRESNQPQHF. CDR3 sequence (DNA): TGTGCCAGCAGCCAAGAGGACAGGGAGAGCAATCAGCCCCAGCATTTT. The rearrangement links TRBV4-2 to TRBJ1-5; 8 bases match TRBD1. Germline values: CDR1 LGHNA, CDR2 YNFKEQ. J lost 1 base, V lost 0 bases, and 2 bases had no gene match. The CDR3 is 16 residues long.

The chain is built from TRBV7-9 and TRBJ1-1, with 8 bases fitting TRBD1. Losses at the gene ends were 5 bases for V and 1 base for J; bases not matched to a gene: 9. This CDR3 contains 16 residues. Germline-derived CDR1 and CDR2 are SEHNR and FQNEAQ (reference sequence). CDR3 residues: CASSPPDRGPNTEAFF. CDR3 in DNA: TGTGCCAGCAGCCCCCCCGACAGGGGCCCGAACACTGAAGCTTTCTTT.

In its sample, this clonotype was seen a few times. The chain carries TRBV20-1 and TRBJ2-4; D ambiguous. Germline V gives CDR1 DFQATT, CDR2 SNEGSKA (reference sequence). This CDR3 contains 11 residues. V lost 8 bases, J lost 0 bases, and 5 bases lay in between. The CDR3 protein is CSPLAKNIQYF. CDR3 nucleotides: TGCAGTCCCCTAGCCAAAAACATTCAGTACTTC.